These T cell receptor beta chains were read from a single sample in a study of synovial regulatory T cells in juvenile arthritis. Data came from immunoSEQ multiplex PCR; TCRdb stores just in-frame clones and leaves some out. The sample table includes around 9,000 clones. Specimen: Treg cells from blood. The receptors derive from a donor under 30 with juvenile idiopathic arthritis. CDR3s include the opening cysteine and the closing phenylalanine or tryptophan. Only part of the rows carry a size: once, few, many, or a class if the clone is expanded.

J: TRBJ1-1; V: TRBV7-9; size: NA; CDR3: CASSPWTGNTEAFF
J: TRBJ2-1; V: TRBV19; size: NA; CDR3: CASQPGQGNNEQFF
J: TRBJ2-3; V: TRBV5-4; size: NA; CDR3: CASSLAAGGRTDTQYF
J: TRBJ2-7; V: TRBV19; size: NA; CDR3: CASSLAGTGPYEQYF
J: TRBJ1-2; V: TRBV7-9; size: NA; CDR3: CASRTTDGYTF
J: TRBJ2-1; V: TRBV28; size: NA; CDR3: CASSGALNEQFF
J: TRBJ1-2; V: TRBV5-1; size: NA; CDR3: CASSLEGGPHAGYTF
J: TRBJ1-1; V: TRBV19; size: NA; CDR3: CASSPVDRVGTEAFF
J: TRBJ2-3; V: TRBV29-1; size: NA; CDR3: CSVGGQGPQYF
J: TRBJ2-1; V: TRBV6-5; size: NA; CDR3: CASSFRQGYRNEQFF
J: TRBJ1-2; V: TRBV7-2; size: NA; CDR3: CASSLVGVNYGYTF
J: TRBJ1-2; V: TRBV19; size: NA; CDR3: CASSMTANYGYTF
J: TRBJ1-1; V: TRBV7-9; size: NA; CDR3: CASSPFNEAFF
J: TRBJ1-2; V: TRBV13; size: NA; CDR3: CASSLEAGAGGYTF
J: TRBJ2-7; V: TRBV29-1; size: NA; CDR3: CSVGGYEQYF
J: TRBJ1-2; V: TRBV28; size: NA; CDR3: CASRPGVAGYTF
J: TRBJ2-2; V: TRBV2; size: NA; CDR3: CASAVADTGELFF
J: TRBJ2-5; V: TRBV27; size: NA; CDR3: CASSLSGSSRTQYF
J: TRBJ1-1; V: TRBV9; size: NA; CDR3: CASSGAGYGEAFF
J: TRBJ1-6; V: TRBV6-1; size: NA; CDR3: CASSEALQNNSPLHF
J: TRBJ2-3; V: TRBV19; size: NA; CDR3: CASSNVGGTDTQYF
J: TRBJ2-5; V: TRBV28; size: NA; CDR3: CASSPGQRKETQYF
J: TRBJ1-1; V: TRBV2; size: NA; CDR3: CASLLNTEAFF
J: TRBJ1-5; V: TRBV2; size: NA; CDR3: CASSDAQGYQPQHF
J: TRBJ2-5; V: TRBV2; size: NA; CDR3: CASTRREAGNRETQYF
J: TRBJ1-1; V: TRBV6-1; size: NA; CDR3: CASSAETWGDTEAFF
J: TRBJ1-5; V: TRBV5-3; size: medium-sized; CDR3: CARSLFVEGGDDQPQHF